This TCR beta chain was sequenced during a study of identical twins. TCRdb re-called the 5' RACE reads through MiXCR, storing one row per CDR3 protein. Of around 250,000 distinct CDR3 sequences in the sample, 12% were seen once. This clonotype was observed a few times. The V gene end was trimmed by 5 bases and the J gene end by 7 bases; junction bases not matched to a gene: 4. This CDR3 is 13 amino acids long. CDR1 and CDR2 from the germline V gene are SGHTS and YDEGEE. These data also formed part of another study, on yellow fever vaccine responses in identical twins.

The TCR sequence derives from a woman in her late teens or twenties in good health. The chain recombines TRBV5-8 with TRBJ1-5; 9 bases are shared with TRBD1. The specimen was memory (CD45RO+) T cells sorted from blood. The CDR3 DNA reads TGTGCCAGCAGGCACAGGGGGCAGCAGCCCCAGCATTTT. Its translation is CASRHRGQQPQHF.